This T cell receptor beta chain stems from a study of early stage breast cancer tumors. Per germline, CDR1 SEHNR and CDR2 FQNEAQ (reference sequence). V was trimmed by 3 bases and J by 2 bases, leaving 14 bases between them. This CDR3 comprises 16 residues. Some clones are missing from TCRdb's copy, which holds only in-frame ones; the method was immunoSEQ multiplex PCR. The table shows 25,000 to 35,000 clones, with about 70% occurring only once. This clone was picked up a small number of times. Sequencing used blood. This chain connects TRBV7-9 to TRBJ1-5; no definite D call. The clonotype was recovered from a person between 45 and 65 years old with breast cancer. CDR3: CASSFDTGYGNQPQHF. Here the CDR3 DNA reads TGTGCCAGCAGCTTCGACACGGGATATGGCAATCAGCCCCAGCATTTT.